Below, 27 T cell receptor beta chains from the same sample are listed, as sequenced in a study of blood T cell repertoires in COVID-19. Repertoires were generated with immunoSEQ multiplex PCR, while TCRdb's copy carries only in-frame clones and drops some. The sample includes roughly 200,000 clones, 75% to 90% of them seen just once. Sequenced material: PBMCs or T cells enriched from blood (not recorded which). Every receptor here comes from a man between 35 and 55 years old who had recovered from COVID-19.

The V and J genes are TRBV18 and TRBJ2-7; 11 bases are a match to TRBD2. Germline lookup yields CDR1 KGHSH and CDR2 LQKENI. There are 13 residues in the CDR3. J was trimmed by 12 bases and V by 0 bases; bases with no gene match: 4. CDR3 loop: CASSPPGLAELYF. For the CDR3, the DNA is TGTGCCAGCTCACCACCGGGACTAGCGGAGTTGTACTTC. Combining the CDR3 with reference TRBV18 and TRBJ2-7 gives the whole variable domain NAGVMQNPRHLVRRRGQEARLRCSPMKGHSHVYWYRQLPEEGLKFMVYLQKENIIDESGMPKERFSAEFPKEGPSILRIQQVVRGDSAAYFCASSPPGLAELYFGPGTRLTVT.

The J gene is TRBJ1-1, the V gene TRBV15; TRBD1 aligns across 8 bases. The length of the CDR3 is 15 residues. With 2 bases clipped from V and 0 bases from J, the junction kept 2 bases outside the gene matches. CDR1 is LNHNV, CDR2 YYDKDF, per germline (reference sequence). The CDR3 nucleotides read TGTGCCACCAGCAGACAGGGGGCGATGAACACTGAAGCTTTCTTT. Its translation: CATSRQGAMNTEAFF.

The chain employs TRBV4-2 and TRBJ2-2, with a weak D call TRBD2 (6 bases). V was cut by 0 bases and J by 1 base, with 9 bases left in between. Looked up from germline, CDR1 is LGHNA and CDR2 is YNFKEQ. The CDR3 is 16 residues long. CDR3 bases: TGTGCCAGCAGCCAAGACCCTAGCGAGAACACCGGGGAGCTGTTTTTT. It specifies CASSQDPSENTGELFF.

This clone occurred once. The chain uses TRBV2 and TRBJ2-1; 8 bases are shared with TRBD1. CDR3 size: 16 residues. Trimming took 2 bases from V and 8 from J; bases not matched to a gene: 11. Germline V CDR1 and CDR2: SNHLY, FYNNEI. CDR3 sequence reads: CASSELGQGYRDEQFF. The CDR3, as DNA: TGTGCCAGCAGTGAACTAGGACAGGGTTATCGCGATGAGCAGTTCTTC.

Concerning this clone: This sample also contains other DNA sequences that code for the same CDR3. The chain recombines TRBV19 with TRBJ2-7, with 7 bases lining up with TRBD1. With V trimmed by 3 bases and J by 2 bases, 1 base remained unmatched. Germline lookup yields CDR1 LNHDA and CDR2 SQIVND (reference sequence). The CDR3 is 13 amino acids. CDR3 bases: TGTGCCAGTAGTATCGGACAGGCCTACGAGCAGTACTTC. Translating gives CASSIGQAYEQYF.

This sequence joins TRBV5-1 and TRBJ1-1; 7 positions agree with TRBD1. The ends lost 0 bases at V and 7 bases at J; junction bases unmatched: 6. The CDR3 loop spans 14 amino acids. The germline CDR1 and CDR2 sequences are SGHRS and YFSETQ. CDR3 bases: TGCGCCAGCAGCTTGGGGGACAGCGCGGTTGAAGCTTTCTTT. Its protein product is CASSLGDSAVEAFF.

Here the CDR3 reads CASSPLEGARSEKLFF. The CDR3, as DNA: TGTGCCAGCTCACCTCTAGAGGGGGCGCGGAGTGAAAAACTGTTTTTT. V gene TRBV18 combines with J gene TRBJ1-4, with 7 bases aligning to TRBD1. CDR1 is KGHSH, CDR2 LQKENI, per germline. This CDR3 region has 16 residues. Trimming removed 3 bases from V and 7 bases from J; junction bases left unmatched: 11.

This rearrangement joins TRBV5-1 to TRBJ1-4, with 9 bases matching TRBD1. This CDR3 has 14 residues. Losses at the gene ends were 4 bases for V and 3 bases for J; bases not matched to a gene: 1. Per germline, CDR1 SGHRS and CDR2 YFSETQ. CDR3 sequence: CASSRTGANEKLFF. CDR3 sequence (DNA): TGCGCCAGCAGCCGGACAGGGGCTAATGAAAAACTGTTTTTT.

A single count supports this clone. The gene calls are TRBV2 and TRBJ2-2, with 7 bases lining up with TRBD1. The germline V gene has CDR1 SNHLY and CDR2 FYNNEI. This CDR3 is 13 amino acids long. V lost 8 bases, J lost 1 base, and 1 base stayed unmatched. The CDR3 protein is CASGQENTGELFF. The DNA of the CDR3 is TGTGCCAGCGGACAGGAGAACACCGGGGAGCTGTTTTTT.

This clone was picked up one time. The rearrangement links TRBV5-1 to TRBJ2-1; TRBD2 matches 8 bases. This CDR3 spans 16 amino acids. CDR1 is SGHRS, CDR2 YFSETQ, per germline. Trimming at V came to 0 bases and at J to 7 bases, leaving 9 bases not matched to a gene. In DNA form, the CDR3 reads TGCGCCAGCAGCTTGGGTCCAGCGGGAGTCGGAAATGAGCAGTTCTTC. Translated, it gives CASSLGPAGVGNEQFF. Full variable domain (remainder filled in from reference TRBV5-1 and TRBJ2-1): KAGVTQTPRYLIKTRGQQVTLSCSPISGHRSVSWYQQTPGQGLQFLFEYFSETQRNKGNFPGRFSGRQFSNSRSEMNVSTLELGDSALYLCASSLGPAGVGNEQFFGPGTRLTVL.

V is TRBV28 and J is TRBJ1-1; perhaps TRBD1 as D (5 bases). With 1 base removed from V and 1 base from J, the gap between germline ends came to 10 bases. The CDR3 has 15 amino acids. Germline V gives CDR1 MDHEN, CDR2 SYDVKM. The CDR3 nucleotides are TGTGCCAGCAGTTTATTCGGAGACAGGAACACTGAAGCTTTCTTT. Translated: CASSLFGDRNTEAFF.

The chain recombines TRBV2 with TRBJ2-7; 8 nucleotides line up with TRBD2. CDR3 length: 13 amino acids. After removal of 5 bases from V and 6 bases from J, the junction contained 6 bases not matched to a gene. CDR1 is SNHLY, CDR2 FYNNEI, per germline. The CDR3: CASSTRGGGEQYF. As DNA, the CDR3 is TGTGCCAGCAGTACCCGGGGGGGTGGCGAGCAGTACTTC. The full variable domain, in which reference TRBV2 and TRBJ2-7 provide the parts outside the CDR3, is EPEVTQTPSHQVTQMGQEVILRCVPISNHLYFYWYRQILGQKVEFLVSFYNNEISEKSEIFDDQFSVERPDGSNFTLKIRSTKLEDSAMYFCASSTRGGGEQYFGPGTRLTVT.

The CDR3 DNA sequence: TGTGCCAGCAGCGTAGGTGAGGGGGTGAACACTGAAGCTTTCTTT. The encoded protein is CASSVGEGVNTEAFF. The chain joins TRBV9 to TRBJ1-1; possibly TRBD1 for D (6 bases). The germline gives CDR1 SGDLS, CDR2 YYNGEE. This CDR3 spans 15 amino acids. V was shortened by 0 bases and J by 0 bases, with 9 bases between the two germline ends.

This chain joins TRBV19 and TRBJ1-6, with D uncertain. Trimming shortened V by 1 base and J by 9 bases, and 13 bases separated the two germline ends. The CDR3 runs 15 residues. Germline values: CDR1 LNHDA, CDR2 SQIVND (reference sequence). The DNA for the CDR3 is TGTGCCAGTAGTATAGGCGTCAGGAGGGTTTCACCCCTCCACTTT. The encoded protein is CASSIGVRRVSPLHF.

The chain joins TRBV12-5 to TRBJ2-7; possible D gene TRBD2, 5 bases. The CDR3 runs 17 residues. The germline gives CDR1 LGHNT, CDR2 FRNRAP. Trimming pared 1 base from V and 5 bases from J, leaving 21 bases between. The CDR3 DNA reads as TGTGCTAGTGGTTTGGAGCCCTCATACGGGATCAGCGACGAGCAGTACTTC. Translated: CASGLEPSYGISDEQYF. Together with reference TRBV12-5 and TRBJ2-7, the CDR3 gives the full variable domain: DARVTQTPRHKVTEMGQEVTMRCQPILGHNTVFWYRQTMMQGLELLAYFRNRAPLDDSGMPKDRFSAEMPDATLATLKIQPSEPRDSAVYFCASGLEPSYGISDEQYFGPGTRLTVT.

The DNA of the CDR3 is TGTGCCAGTAGTATTTGGGACAGGGGCGATGAGCAGTTCTTC. This codes for CASSIWDRGDEQFF. The chain recombines TRBV19 with TRBJ2-1, with 10 bases fitting TRBD1. Trimming at V came to 3 bases and at J to 8 bases, leaving 4 bases not matched to a gene. This CDR3 is built from 14 residues. CDR1 and CDR2 (germline): LNHDA, SQIVND (reference sequence).

This chain links TRBV6-5 with TRBJ2-7; 8 nucleotides agree with TRBD1. The V gene end was trimmed by 0 bases and the J gene end by 3 bases; junction bases not matched to a gene: 4. CDR1 and CDR2 from the germline V gene are MNHEY and SVGAGI. The CDR3 is made up of 15 amino acids. The CDR3: CASSYSTTGDYEQYF. The DNA for the CDR3 is TGTGCCAGCAGTTACTCCACGACAGGGGACTACGAGCAGTACTTC.

The chain joins TRBV30 to TRBJ1-2; possible D gene TRBD1, 5 bases. V shed 4 bases and J shed 4 bases, with 16 bases lying between them. This CDR3 region has 14 residues. Germline V lookup: CDR1 GTSNPN, CDR2 SVGIG (reference sequence). The CDR3 DNA follows: TGTGCCTGGACCCGACAGCTTGCCGGCTATGGCTACACCTTC. This translates into CAWTRQLAGYGYTF.

This clone has a single count. This chain uses TRBV28 with TRBJ2-1; 9 nucleotides align to TRBD2. Germline CDR1 is MDHEN and CDR2 is SYDVKM. The J segment lost 5 bases and the V segment lost 6 bases, leaving 20 bases of the junction unmatched. This CDR3 region has 19 residues. This chain's CDR3 is CASRTDVAGVTVSHNEQFF. As DNA, the CDR3 is TGTGCCAGCAGGACCGACGTAGCGGGAGTAACAGTTTCCCACAATGAGCAGTTCTTC.

The gene calls are TRBV30 and TRBJ1-2; tentative D call: TRBD1 (6 bases). The germline V gene has CDR1 GTSNPN and CDR2 SVGIG (reference sequence). V was clipped by 3 bases and J by 5 bases, with 13 bases between them. CDR3 length: 13 residues. CDR3 protein: CAWSQQGMYGYTF. Written as DNA, the CDR3 is TGTGCCTGGAGCCAACAGGGAATGTATGGCTACACCTTC.

The rearrangement uses TRBV29-1 and TRBJ2-5; TRBD1 agrees at 11 bases. Trimming removed 6 bases from V and 4 bases from J; junction bases left unmatched: 4. There are 13 residues in the CDR3. The germline V gene encodes CDR1 SQVTM and CDR2 ANQGSEA. The CDR3 DNA reads TGCAGCGTCCTAGGGACAGGGGGAGAGACCCAGTACTTC. Protein product: CSVLGTGGETQYF. The whole variable domain, filled in from reference TRBV29-1 and TRBJ2-5, reads SAVISQKPSRDICQRGTSLTIQCQVDSQVTMMFWYRQQPGQSLTLIATANQGSEATYESGFVIDKFPISRPNLTFSTLTVSNMSPEDSSIYLCSVLGTGGETQYFGPGTRLLVL.

The V and J genes are TRBV7-3 and TRBJ1-2; 8 bases match TRBD1. Per the germline V gene, CDR1 is SGHTA and CDR2 is FQGTGA. J gave up 1 base and V 4 bases, and 5 bases lay outside the gene matches. The CDR3 extends over 15 amino acids. CDR3 loop: CASSSGGRGNYGYTF. The CDR3 DNA reads TGTGCCAGCAGCTCAGGGGGCAGGGGTAACTATGGCTACACCTTC. The variable domain in full, with the rest retrieved from reference TRBV7-3 and TRBJ1-2, is GAGVSQTPSNKVTEKGKYVELRCDPISGHTALYWYRQSLGQGPEFLIYFQGTGAADDSGLPNDRFFAVRPEGSVSTLKIQRTERGDSAVYLCASSSGGRGNYGYTFGSGTRLTVV.

The chain uses TRBV9 and TRBJ2-6, with TRBD2 as a possible D gene (5 bases). The CDR3 sequence is 14 residues long. V was shortened by 6 bases and J by 2 bases, with 9 bases between the two germline ends. CDR1 and CDR2 from the germline V gene are SGDLS and YYNGEE. The CDR3 reads CASTAGTGANVLTF. The CDR3 coding sequence is TGTGCCAGCACCGCGGGTACTGGGGCCAACGTCCTGACTTTC.

The chain recombines TRBV7-3 with TRBJ2-3; 10 bases line up with TRBD2. The ends lost 5 bases at V and 4 bases at J; junction bases unmatched: 6. CDR3 length: 15 amino acids. Germline loops: CDR1 SGHTA, CDR2 FQGTGA. The chain's CDR3 is CASSQGLAVSDTQYF. The CDR3 coding sequence is TGTGCCAGCAGCCAAGGACTAGCGGTATCAGATACGCAGTATTTT.

This rearrangement joins TRBV6-5 to TRBJ2-7; possible D gene TRBD2, 5 bases. V lost 3 bases and J 2 bases, leaving 11 bases between the germline ends. The CDR3 runs to 14 residues. The germline gives CDR1 MNHEY, CDR2 SVGAGI. The CDR3 sequence: CASSYASKTYEQYF. Here the CDR3 DNA reads TGTGCCAGCAGTTATGCTAGCAAAACCTACGAGCAGTACTTC.

The CDR3: CASSPSTGNEKLFF. CDR3 coding DNA: TGTGCCAGCAGCCCCTCCACAGGGAATGAAAAACTGTTTTTT. The chain couples TRBV5-4 to TRBJ1-4; D is perhaps TRBD1 (6 bases). Trimming pared 4 bases from V and 5 bases from J, leaving 12 bases between. The length of the CDR3 is 14 residues. The germline V gene encodes CDR1 SGHNT and CDR2 YYREEE (reference sequence).

This sequence joins TRBV27 and TRBJ2-7; D might be TRBD1 (6 bases). Germline assignment: CDR1 MNHEY and CDR2 SMNVEV (reference sequence). Trimming removed 6 bases from V and 7 bases from J, with 22 bases in between. The CDR3 covers 15 residues. The CDR3 bases are TGTGCCAGCAGCCGTACAGGGTCCAATACCCGGGAGCAGTACTTC. Translation gives CASSRTGSNTREQYF.